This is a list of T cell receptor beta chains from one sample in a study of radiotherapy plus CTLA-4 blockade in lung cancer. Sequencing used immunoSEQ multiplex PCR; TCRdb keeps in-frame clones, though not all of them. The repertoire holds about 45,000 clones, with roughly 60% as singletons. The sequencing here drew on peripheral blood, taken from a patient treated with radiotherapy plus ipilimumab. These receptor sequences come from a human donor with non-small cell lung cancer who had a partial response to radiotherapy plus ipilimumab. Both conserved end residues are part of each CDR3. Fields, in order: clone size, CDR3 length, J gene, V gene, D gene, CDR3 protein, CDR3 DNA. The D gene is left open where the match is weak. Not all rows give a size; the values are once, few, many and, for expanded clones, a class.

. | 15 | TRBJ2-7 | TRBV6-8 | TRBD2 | CASSEGPSGYYEQYF | TGTGCCAGCAGTGAAGGGCCTAGCGGGTACTACGAGCAGTACTTC
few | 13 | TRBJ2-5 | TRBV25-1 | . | CASSLPSTGTQYF | TGTGCCAGCAGTCTCCCCTCGACGGGGACCCAGTACTTC
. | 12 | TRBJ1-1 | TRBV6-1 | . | CASAREGTEAFF | TGTGCCAGCGCCAGGGAGGGCACTGAAGCTTTCTTT
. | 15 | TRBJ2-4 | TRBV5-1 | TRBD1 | CASSLRTGDKNIQYF | TGCGCCAGCAGCTTGAGGACAGGGGACAAAAACATTCAGTACTTC
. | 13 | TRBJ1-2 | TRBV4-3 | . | CASSQREGFGYTF | TGCGCCAGCAGCCAAAGGGAGGGGTTTGGCTACACCTTC
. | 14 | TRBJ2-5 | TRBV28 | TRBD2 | CASSSRGGAGTQYF | TGTGCCAGCAGTTCCCGCGGGGGGGCCGGGACCCAGTACTTC
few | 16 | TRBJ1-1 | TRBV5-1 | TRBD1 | CASSLAGDRRYTEAFF | TGCGCCAGCAGCTTGGCGGGGGACAGGCGGTACACTGAAGCTTTCTTT
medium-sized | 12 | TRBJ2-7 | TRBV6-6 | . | CASSSRDGEQYF | TGTGCCAGCAGTTCCCGAGACGGGGAGCAGTACTTC
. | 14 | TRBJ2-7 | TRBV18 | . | CASSPAGARYEQYF | TGTGCCAGCTCACCGGCAGGGGCGAGGTACGAGCAGTACTTC
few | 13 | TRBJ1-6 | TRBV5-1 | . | CASSLLSSDDLHF | TGCGCCAGCAGCTTGTTGTCCAGTGATGACCTCCACTTT
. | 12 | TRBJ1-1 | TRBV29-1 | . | CSGTQGPTEAFF | TGCAGCGGAACACAGGGTCCCACTGAAGCTTTCTTT
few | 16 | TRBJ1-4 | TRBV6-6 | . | CASSHGPGATNEKLFF | TGTGCCAGCAGCCACGGTCCAGGGGCAACTAATGAAAAACTGTTTTTT
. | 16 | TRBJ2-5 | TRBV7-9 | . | CASSSPADREQETQYF | TGTGCCAGCAGCTCCCCTGCGGACAGAGAACAAGAGACCCAGTACTTC
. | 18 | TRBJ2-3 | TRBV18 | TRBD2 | CASSQAVREGFGADTQYF | TGTGCCAGCTCACAGGCGGTCCGGGAGGGTTTCGGCGCAGATACGCAGTATTTT
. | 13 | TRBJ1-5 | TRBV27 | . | CASSSGVGQPQHF | TGTGCCAGCAGTTCAGGGGTAGGTCAGCCCCAGCATTTT
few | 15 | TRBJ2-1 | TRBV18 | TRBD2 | CASSPRGLAVNEQFF | TGTGCCAGCTCACCTCGGGGACTAGCCGTCAATGAGCAGTTCTTC
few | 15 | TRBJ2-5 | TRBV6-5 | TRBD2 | CASSYGSGNQETQYF | TGTGCCAGCAGTTACGGGAGCGGGAACCAAGAGACCCAGTACTTC
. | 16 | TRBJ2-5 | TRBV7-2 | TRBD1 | CASSRGQGVIQETQYF | TGTGCCAGCAGCCGGGGACAGGGTGTGATTCAAGAGACCCAGTACTTC
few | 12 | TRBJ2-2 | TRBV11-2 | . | CASSLNSGELFF | TGTGCCAGCAGCCTGAACAGCGGGGAGCTGTTTTTT
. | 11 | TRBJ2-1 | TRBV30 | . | CAWSVRNEQFF | TGTGCCTGGAGTGTCCGGAATGAGCAGTTCTTC
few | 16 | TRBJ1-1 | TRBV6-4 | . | CASSEVGGRLVTEAFF | TGTGCCAGCAGTGAGGTCGGGGGGCGATTAGTGACTGAAGCTTTCTTT
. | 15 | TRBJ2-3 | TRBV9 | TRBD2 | CASSASGRGANTQYF | TGTGCCAGCAGCGCTAGCGGGAGGGGGGCAAATACGCAGTATTTT
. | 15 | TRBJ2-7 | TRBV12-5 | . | CASGLVSRGPYEQYF | TGTGCTAGTGGTTTGGTGTCCAGGGGACCCTACGAGCAGTACTTC
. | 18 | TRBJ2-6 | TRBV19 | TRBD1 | CASSIRGQGDTGANVLTF | TGTGCCAGTAGTATCAGGGGACAGGGGGATACCGGGGCCAACGTCCTGACTTTC
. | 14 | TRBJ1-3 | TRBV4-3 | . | CASSLRGGGNTIYF | TGCGCCAGCAGCCTCCGGGGGGGTGGAAACACCATATATTTT
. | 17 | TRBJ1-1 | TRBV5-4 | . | CASSQLRARDMNTEAFF | TGTGCCAGCAGCCAACTAAGGGCCCGGGATATGAACACTGAAGCTTTCTTT